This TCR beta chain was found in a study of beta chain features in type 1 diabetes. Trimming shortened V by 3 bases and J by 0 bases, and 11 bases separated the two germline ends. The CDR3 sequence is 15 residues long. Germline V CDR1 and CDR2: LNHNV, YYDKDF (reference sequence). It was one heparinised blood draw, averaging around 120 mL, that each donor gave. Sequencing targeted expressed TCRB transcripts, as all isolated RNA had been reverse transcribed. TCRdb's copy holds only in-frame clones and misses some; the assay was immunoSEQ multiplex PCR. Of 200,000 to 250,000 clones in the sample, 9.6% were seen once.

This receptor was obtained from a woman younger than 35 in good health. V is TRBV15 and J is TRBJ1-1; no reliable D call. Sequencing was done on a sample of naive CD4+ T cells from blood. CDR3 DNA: TGTGCCACCAGCAGGGACTTCGGGATGAACACTGAAGCTTTCTTT. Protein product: CATSRDFGMNTEAFF.